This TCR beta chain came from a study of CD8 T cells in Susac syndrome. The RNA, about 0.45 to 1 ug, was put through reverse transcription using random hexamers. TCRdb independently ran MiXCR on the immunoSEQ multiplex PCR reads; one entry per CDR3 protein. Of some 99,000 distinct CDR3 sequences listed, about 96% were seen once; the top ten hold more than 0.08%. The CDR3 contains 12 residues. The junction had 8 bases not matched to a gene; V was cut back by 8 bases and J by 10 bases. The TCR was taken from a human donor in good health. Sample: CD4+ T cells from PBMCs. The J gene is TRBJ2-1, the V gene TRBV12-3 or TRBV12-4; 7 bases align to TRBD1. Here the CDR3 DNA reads TGTGCCAGCTCGAAACAGGGGTTGGAGCAGTTCTTC. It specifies CASSKQGLEQFF.